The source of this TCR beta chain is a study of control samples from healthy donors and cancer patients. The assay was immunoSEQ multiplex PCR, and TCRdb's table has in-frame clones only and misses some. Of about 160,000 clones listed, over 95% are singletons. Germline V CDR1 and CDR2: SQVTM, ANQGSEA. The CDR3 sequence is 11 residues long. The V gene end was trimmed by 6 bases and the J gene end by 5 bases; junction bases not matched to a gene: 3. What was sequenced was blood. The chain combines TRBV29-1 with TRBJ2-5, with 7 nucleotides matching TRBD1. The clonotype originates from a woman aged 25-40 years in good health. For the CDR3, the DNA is TGCAGCGTACAGGGGATTGAGACCCAGTACTTC. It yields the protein CSVQGIETQYF.